Listed below are T cell receptor beta chains from one sample, sequenced in a study of blood T cell repertoires in COVID-19. Assay: immunoSEQ multiplex PCR; the TCRdb copy retains only in-frame clones and omits some. The sample shows fewer than 250,000 clones, approximately 85% of them seen only once. The sample taken for sequencing was PBMCs or T cells enriched from blood (not recorded which). The receptor set was obtained from a woman between 45 and 60 years old with acute COVID-19. Both conserved end residues are part of each CDR3. D genes are given only for firm matches. Size values are once, few and many counts, or a class for expanded clones, and some rows have none.

clone size	J gene	V gene	D gene	CDR3 DNA	CDR3 protein
.	TRBJ1-4	TRBV5-1	.	TGCGCCAGCAGCTTGGTCCCATACAGAAGCCCTAATGAAAAACTGTTTTTT	CASSLVPYRSPNEKLFF
.	TRBJ2-5	TRBV5-4	TRBD2	TGTGCCAGCAGCCCGGGCGGGGGGAGAGAGACCCAGTACTTC	CASSPGGGRETQYF
.	TRBJ1-1	TRBV5-1	.	TGCGCCAGCAGCTTGGGACAGATCACTGAAGCTTTCTTT	CASSLGQITEAFF
.	TRBJ1-3	TRBV18	.	TGTGCCAGCTCACCGTTGGGGGGTGACTCTGGAAACACCATATATTTT	CASSPLGGDSGNTIYF
.	TRBJ1-4	TRBV7-2	.	TGTGCCAGCAGCTTAGGCGCAACTAATGAAAAACTGTTTTTT	CASSLGATNEKLFF
.	TRBJ2-1	TRBV7-3	TRBD2	TGTGCCAGCAGCTTAACGCCTAGCGGGGGGGCCGGCGAGCAGTTCTTC	CASSLTPSGGAGEQFF
.	TRBJ1-2	TRBV18	.	TGTGCCAGCTCACCCAGGACAGATGGCTACACCTTC	CASSPRTDGYTF
.	TRBJ1-2	TRBV12-3/TRBV12-4	.	TGTGCCAGCAGTCACCCAGGGGTCTATGGCTACACCTTC	CASSHPGVYGYTF
.	TRBJ2-7	TRBV30	.	TGTGCCTGGAGTGTAGATATGGCCGTCCGCTACGAGCAGTACTTC	CAWSVDMAVRYEQYF
.	TRBJ2-5	TRBV2	TRBD1	TGTGCCAGCATTTCAGGGGGAGAGACCCAGTACTTC	CASISGGETQYF
.	TRBJ2-1	TRBV5-4	TRBD1	TGTGCCAGCAGCTTGCCCAACAGGGGGAGTGACAATGAGCAGTTCTTC	CASSLPNRGSDNEQFF
.	TRBJ2-3	TRBV10-3	TRBD2	TGTGCCACCTATCCGGGACTAGCGGACACAGATACGCAGTATTTT	CATYPGLADTDTQYF
.	TRBJ1-3	TRBV5-4	TRBD1	TGTGCCAGCAGCCCCGGGGGACAGGGGGCCTCTGGAAACACCATATATTTT	CASSPGGQGASGNTIYF
.	TRBJ2-5	TRBV7-9	.	TGTGCCAGCAGCTCTAGGGGTCAAGAGACCCAGTACTTC	CASSSRGQETQYF
.	TRBJ1-2	TRBV29-1	TRBD1	TGCAGCGTTGGCACAGGGGGCTATGGCTACACCTTC	CSVGTGGYGYTF
.	TRBJ1-6	TRBV27	.	TGTGCCAGCAGTCCCAGGGGCAGTAATAATTCACCCCTCCACTTT	CASSPRGSNNSPLHF
.	TRBJ1-6	TRBV9	TRBD1	TGTGCCAGTGGACAGGAGGGCAATTCACCCCTCCACTTT	CASGQEGNSPLHF
.	TRBJ2-7	TRBV5-6	TRBD2	TGTGCCAGCAAGACTAGCGGGGATTTAATAAGCTCCTACGAGCAGTACTTC	CASKTSGDLISSYEQYF
.	TRBJ1-5	TRBV6-2/TRBV6-3	.	TGTGCCAGCAGTTTTATCCGGGTTGGGGCTCAGCCCCAGCATTTT	CASSFIRVGAQPQHF
.	TRBJ1-2	TRBV30	.	TGTGCCTGGAGGGAGAGGAGGACTACGGGCTACACCTTC	CAWRERRTTGYTF
.	TRBJ1-5	TRBV7-8	.	TGTGCCAGCAGCTGGGAGGGGCGCAATCAGCCCCAGCATTTT	CASSWEGRNQPQHF
.	TRBJ2-5	TRBV7-2	TRBD2	TGTGCCAGCAGCTCTCGGGGGGGCCAAGGGGAGACCCAGTACTTC	CASSSRGGQGETQYF
.	TRBJ2-1	TRBV2	TRBD2	TGTGCCAGCTCCCCTAGCGGGGGCGTCTACAATGAGCAGTTCTTC	CASSPSGGVYNEQFF
.	TRBJ1-5	TRBV3-1/TRBV3-2	.	TGTGCCAGCAGCCAAGTTGAGTCGACACATAGCAATCAGCCCCAGCATTTT	CASSQVESTHSNQPQHF
.	TRBJ1-3	TRBV5-6	.	TGTGCCAGCAGCTGGGGACAAGGCAGAAACACCATATATTTT	CASSWGQGRNTIYF
.	TRBJ2-7	TRBV7-9	.	TGTGCCAGCAGCTCCTGGGGGGGCGTTACCTACGAGCAGTACTTC	CASSSWGGVTYEQYF
.	TRBJ2-2	TRBV7-8	TRBD1	TGTGCCAGCAGCCGGACAGGGTCCACCGGGGAGCTGTTTTTT	CASSRTGSTGELFF
.	TRBJ2-4	TRBV12-3/TRBV12-4	.	TGTGCCAGCAGTTTTACAGGGGAGGACATTCAGTACTTC	CASSFTGEDIQYF
.	TRBJ2-7	TRBV7-2	.	TGTGCCAGCAGCACAACAGGGCTCTACGAGCAGTACTTC	CASSTTGLYEQYF
once	TRBJ2-2	TRBV30	TRBD1	TGTGCCTGGAGAGGACAGGGAAACACCGGGGAGCTGTTTTTT	CAWRGQGNTGELFF